The entry below gives a single T cell receptor beta chain sequence along with its context. Its antigen remains unknown. Produced via immunoSEQ multiplex PCR; TCRdb's table is partial and in-frame only. The repertoire has approximately 28,000 clones, 84% of them found once; the top ten carry 4% to 5.5%. The sample is drawn from a study of T cells in localized non-small cell lung cancer. The study, taken as a whole, reports: Because only a single region of the tumor was sequenced, heterogeneity remains possible. Elevated circulating T cell density in blood was associated with longer overall survival. There were a median around 57 of the top 100 tumor clones appearing in adjacent lung.

The CDR3 spans 13 residues. The germline CDR1 and CDR2 sequences are SQVTM and ANQGSEA. The ends were cut back, 5 bases at V and 5 bases at J, with 12 bases in the middle. This chain uses TRBV29-1 with TRBJ2-2; D possibly corresponds to TRBD1 (5 bases). The sequencing used peripheral blood mononuclear cells, collected before any cancer treatment. The receptor's source is a man aged 40 to 69 with stage III lung adenocarcinoma. The DNA of the CDR3 is TGCAGCGTTATCAGGGTTGGAACCGGGGAGCTGTTTTTT. This codes for CSVIRVGTGELFF.